This TCR beta chain is drawn from a study of graft-versus-host responses after intestinal transplantation. Study information: Anti-thymocyte globulin induction, then tacrolimus and steroids for two to four years, went to all recipients.

V lost 7 bases to trimming and J lost 4 bases; unmatched junction nucleotides: 12. The CDR3 consists of 15 residues. CDR1 and CDR2 (germline): MDHEN, SYDVKM. TCRdb's copy holds only in-frame clones and misses some; the assay was immunoSEQ multiplex PCR. The repertoire includes some 64,000 clones, 90% to 95% of them detected once, and less than 2% sits in the top ten. To note about this clone: Its matching antigen is unknown.

Overall study results and limits: The marrow of recipients harbored GvH clones, and ileum or blood showed some of them first.

V gene TRBV28 combines with J gene TRBJ1-2, with TRBD1 identical over 7 bases. The sequences come from unstimulated CD8+ T cells sorted from spleen or lymph node cells, collected before transplant. This clonotype was obtained from a human donor who was the organ donor for an intestinal transplant. The CDR3 loop is CASIDTTGLGYGYTF. For the CDR3, the DNA is TGTGCCAGCATCGATACGACAGGGTTGGGCTATGGCTACACCTTC.